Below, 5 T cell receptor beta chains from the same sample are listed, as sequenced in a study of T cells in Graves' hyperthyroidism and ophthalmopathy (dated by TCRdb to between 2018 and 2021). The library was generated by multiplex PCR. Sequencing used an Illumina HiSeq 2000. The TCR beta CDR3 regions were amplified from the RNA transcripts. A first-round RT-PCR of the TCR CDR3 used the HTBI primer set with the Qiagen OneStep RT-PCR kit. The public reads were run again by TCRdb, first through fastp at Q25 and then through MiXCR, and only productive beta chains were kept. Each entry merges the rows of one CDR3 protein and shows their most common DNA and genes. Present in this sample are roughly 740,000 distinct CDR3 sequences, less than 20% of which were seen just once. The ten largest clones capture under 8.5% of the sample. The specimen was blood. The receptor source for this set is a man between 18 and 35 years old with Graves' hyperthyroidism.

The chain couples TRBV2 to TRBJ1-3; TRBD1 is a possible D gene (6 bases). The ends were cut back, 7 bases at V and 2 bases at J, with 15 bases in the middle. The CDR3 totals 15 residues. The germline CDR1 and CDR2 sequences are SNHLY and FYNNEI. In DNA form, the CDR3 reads TGTGCCAGCACCAAGGACAGATGGGCTGGAAACACCATATATTTT. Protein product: CASTKDRWAGNTIYF.

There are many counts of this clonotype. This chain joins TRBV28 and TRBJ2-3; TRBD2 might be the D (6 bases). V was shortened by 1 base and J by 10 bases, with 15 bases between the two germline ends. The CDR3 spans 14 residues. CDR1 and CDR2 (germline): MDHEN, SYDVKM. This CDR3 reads CASSLLVTSMAQYF. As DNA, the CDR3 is TGTGCCAGCAGTTTATTGGTGACTAGTATGGCGCAGTATTTT.

The CDR3 region is CASTMRAGGAYEQYF. CDR3 DNA: TGTGCCAGCACCATGAGGGCGGGAGGTGCCTACGAGCAGTACTTC. V and J are TRBV6-1 and TRBJ2-7; TRBD2 matches 8 bases. The CDR3 length is 15 residues. Trimming removed 7 bases from V and 2 bases from J; junction bases left unmatched: 10. Germline V gene sequence: CDR1 MNHNS, CDR2 SASEGT.

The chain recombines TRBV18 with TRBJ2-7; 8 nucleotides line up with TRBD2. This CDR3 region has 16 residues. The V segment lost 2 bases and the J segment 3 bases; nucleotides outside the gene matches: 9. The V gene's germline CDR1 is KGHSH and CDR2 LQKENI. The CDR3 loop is CASSPSRGRRNYEQYF. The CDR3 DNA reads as TGTGCCAGCTCACCATCGCGCGGGAGGAGAAACTACGAGCAGTACTTC.

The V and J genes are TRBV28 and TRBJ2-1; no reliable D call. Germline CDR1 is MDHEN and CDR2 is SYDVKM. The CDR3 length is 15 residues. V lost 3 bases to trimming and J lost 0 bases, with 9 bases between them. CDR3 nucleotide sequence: TGTGCCAGCAGTTTTTCCGAGAACTCCTACAATGAGCAGTTCTTC. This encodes CASSFSENSYNEQFF.